Below are 20 T cell receptor beta chains sequenced from a single sample in a study of T cell clusters in autoimmune cytopenias. TRB was amplified from about 270 ng of peripheral blood genomic DNA per sample. Multiplex touch-down PCR amplified TRB using TRB-A and TRB-B pools in one tube. TCRdb re-called the multiplex PCR reads; every CDR3 protein appears as one record, without DNA. The sample table includes roughly 6,600 distinct CDR3 sequences. These records were also assigned to another study, of T cell repertoires in aging, cancer and after chemotherapy.

Sequenced input: peripheral blood. Receptors were obtained from a human donor in good health.

The V call is TRBV5-6, the J call TRBJ1-4. The germline V gene has CDR1 SGHDT and CDR2 YYEEEE. The CDR3 has 14 residues. CDR3 amino acids: CASSSRAHDEKLFF. Looking up the rest from reference TRBV5-6 and TRBJ1-4 gives the full variable domain: DAGVTQSPTHLIKTRGQQVTLRCSPKSGHDTVSWYQQALGQGPQFIFQYYEEEERQRGNFPDRFSGHQFPNYSSELNVNALLLGDSALYLCASSSRAHDEKLFFGSGTQLSVL.

By frequency, this clonotype is medium-sized (0.01 to 0.1%). The chain recombines TRBV5-7 with TRBJ2-2; TCRdb lists TRBD2, though no DNA is available to test this call. TRBV5-7 is identified as an open reading frame with a role that is uncertain. The CDR3 has 16 residues. The chain's CDR3 is CASSSSGRVDTGELFF.

The V call is TRBV28, the J call TRBJ1-3; TCRdb lists TRBD1, though no DNA is available to test this call. CDR3 length: 15 amino acids. Germline loops: CDR1 MDHEN, CDR2 SYDVKM. The CDR3 sequence is CASSLGGARGNTIYF.

J is TRBJ1-1 and V is TRBV7-2. CDR3 length: 15 residues. CDR1 is SGHTA, CDR2 FQGNSA, per germline. CDR3 residues: CASSLTVLRSTEAFF.

This rearrangement joins TRBV7-6 to TRBJ2-7. The CDR3 sequence is 14 residues long. CDR1 and CDR2 from the germline V gene are SGHVS and FNYEAQ. The chain's CDR3 is CASSLYISSYEQYF.

The genes are TRBV5-1 and TRBJ2-1; TCRdb indicates TRBD1, and absent DNA this call remains unverified. From germline, CDR1 is SGHRS and CDR2 YFSETQ. This CDR3 is built from 16 residues. The CDR3 is CASSTGQSSSYNEQFF.

Considering frequency, this clonotype is medium-sized. The chain is built from TRBV5-5 and TRBJ2-3; the TRBD1 assignment by TCRdb is unverifiable without DNA. The CDR3 is 15 amino acids. CDR1 and CDR2 (germline): SGHKS, YYEKEE (reference sequence). The CDR3: CASRKDLMGADTQYF.

The V call is TRBV5-1, the J call TRBJ2-1; the D call from TCRdb, TRBD1, cannot be confirmed without DNA. The germline V gene has CDR1 SGHRS and CDR2 YFSETQ. The CDR3 runs to 17 residues. CDR3 in amino acids: CASSLPPLLSSYNEQFF.

The rearrangement links TRBV27 to TRBJ1-2; TCRdb indicates TRBD1, and absent DNA this call remains unverified. This CDR3 spans 13 amino acids. CDR1 and CDR2 (germline): MNHEY, SMNVEV (reference sequence). The CDR3 sequence: CASSPDRKYGYTF.

J is TRBJ2-7 and V is TRBV6-2 or TRBV6-3; lacking DNA, the TRBD2 call made by TCRdb goes unchecked. Per the germline V gene, CDR1 is MNHEY and CDR2 is SVGEGT. The CDR3 has 14 residues. The CDR3 sequence: CASRLLAGLYEQYF.

This chain joins TRBV7-9 and TRBJ2-7. The CDR3 totals 12 residues. Germline lookup yields CDR1 SEHNR and CDR2 FQNEAQ (reference sequence). The CDR3 here is CASRTDPYEQYF.

This clonotype shows up as medium-sized (0.01 to 0.1%) by frequency. The gene calls are TRBV30 and TRBJ2-1; TCRdb calls TRBD2, which cannot be checked without DNA. CDR1 GTSNPN and CDR2 SVGIG come from the germline V gene (reference sequence). The CDR3 sequence is 15 residues long. The CDR3: CAWSGTSGRYNEQFF.

This clonotype is medium-sized by frequency. The chain combines TRBV29-1 with TRBJ2-2; with no DNA, the TCRdb D assignment of TRBD1 cannot be verified. The germline CDR1 and CDR2 sequences are SQVTM and ANQGSEA. CDR3 length: 13 residues. The CDR3 protein is CSATGSNTGELFF.

This clonotype is medium-sized by frequency. This chain uses TRBV7-6 with TRBJ1-1; TCRdb designates TRBD1, a call that cannot be tested without DNA. Germline CDR1 is SGHVS and CDR2 is FNYEAQ. The CDR3 loop spans 13 amino acids. CDR3 sequence reads: CASSLAQGTEAFF.

The chain has TRBV30 and TRBJ1-1; TCRdb designates TRBD1, a call that cannot be tested without DNA. This CDR3 is built from 13 residues. Germline CDR1 and CDR2: GTSNPN and SVGIG (reference sequence). The CDR3 here is CAFSQGMGTEAFF. Looking up the rest from reference TRBV30 and TRBJ1-1 gives the full variable domain: SQTIHQWPATLVQPVGSPLSLECTVEGTSNPNLYWYRQAAGRGLQLLFYSVGIGQISSEVPQNLSASRPQDRQFILSSKKLLLSDSGFYLCAFSQGMGTEAFFGQGTRLTVV.

CDR3 amino acids: CSAPAGGTGAYEQYF. V and J are TRBV20-1 and TRBJ2-7; TCRdb calls TRBD1, which cannot be checked without DNA. CDR1 is DFQATT, CDR2 SNEGSKA, per germline (reference sequence). There are 15 residues in the CDR3.

The V and J genes are TRBV27 and TRBJ1-4; TCRdb gives TRBD1 as the D gene, but with no DNA this cannot be confirmed. CDR3 length: 17 residues. Germline CDR1 reads MNHEY; CDR2 reads SMNVEV (reference sequence). CDR3 region: CASSVGTGGFIGEKLFF.

Judged by frequency, this clonotype is medium-sized. This sequence joins TRBV27 and TRBJ2-2; as DNA is missing, the TRBD1 call by TCRdb cannot be tested. Germline-derived CDR1 and CDR2 are MNHEY and SMNVEV (reference sequence). This CDR3 has 19 residues. The CDR3 loop is CASSLGYGGALTNTGELFF.

Frequency places this clonotype as medium-sized (0.01 to 0.1%). The rearrangement links TRBV6-1 to TRBJ2-3; checking the TCRdb D call of TRBD2 is not possible without DNA. The CDR3 is 14 amino acids. The germline V gene encodes CDR1 MNHNS and CDR2 SASEGT. The CDR3 loop is CARGGRTSTDTQYF.

The V call is TRBV10-3, the J call TRBJ2-7; TCRdb names TRBD1, which stays unverified in the absence of DNA. Germline CDR1 reads ENHRY; CDR2 reads SYGVKD. The length of the CDR3 is 13 residues. The CDR3 sequence is CASEPDSQYEQYF.